This T cell receptor beta chain originates from a study of cytomegalovirus exposure and HLA in healthy donors. A multiplex PCR was run with 60 Vbeta primers and 13 Jbeta primers. The data were produced by immunoSEQ multiplex PCR, yet TCRdb's version contains in-frame clones alone and is incomplete. The repertoire holds roughly 120,000 clones, with roughly 69% as singletons. This CDR3 contains 16 residues. CDR1 is SGHDN, CDR2 FVKESK, per germline. V gave up 4 bases and J gave up 1 base; unmatched junction bases: 3. The receptor was isolated from a middle-aged woman in good health and CMV-seropositive. The specimen was PBMCs. This rearrangement joins TRBV14 to TRBJ2-7; TRBD2 aligns across 14 bases. The CDR3 sequence: CASSRGTSGGSYEQYF. The CDR3 nucleotides read TGTGCCAGCAGCCGCGGGACTAGCGGGGGTTCCTACGAGCAGTACTTC.